This is a list of T cell receptor beta chains from one sample in a study of human T cells and chemical hapten exposure. Using its own MiXCR run on the reads, TCRdb lists one record per CDR3 protein. The sample shows 100,000 to 150,000 distinct CDR3 sequences, 8.5% to 9% of them seen only once. The sequencing sample was made of whole blood. All receptors derive from a human donor in good health. Some clones in this sample may be carry-over from other donors' samples. CDR3s include the opening cysteine and the closing phenylalanine or tryptophan. Only part of the rows carry a size: once, few, many, or a class if the clone is expanded.

v_call clone_size cdr3_aa
TRBV19 NA CASSTGLAEETQYF
TRBV6-5 NA CASSPFSGRAGELFF
TRBV7-4 NA CASSLPDGTVKGKGTGYTF
TRBV5-1 NA CASGSGWGQGWTDTQYF
TRBV12-3/TRBV12-4 NA CASSPGLAGEVETQYF
TRBV7-8 few CASSLAPGTGDEQFF
TRBV25-1 few CASSVPGPATPGGRNEQFF
TRBV7-9 few CASSLSLNGAYEQYF
TRBV3-1 many CASSQGGTVNQPQHF
TRBV6-5 NA CASRAGSVTEAFF